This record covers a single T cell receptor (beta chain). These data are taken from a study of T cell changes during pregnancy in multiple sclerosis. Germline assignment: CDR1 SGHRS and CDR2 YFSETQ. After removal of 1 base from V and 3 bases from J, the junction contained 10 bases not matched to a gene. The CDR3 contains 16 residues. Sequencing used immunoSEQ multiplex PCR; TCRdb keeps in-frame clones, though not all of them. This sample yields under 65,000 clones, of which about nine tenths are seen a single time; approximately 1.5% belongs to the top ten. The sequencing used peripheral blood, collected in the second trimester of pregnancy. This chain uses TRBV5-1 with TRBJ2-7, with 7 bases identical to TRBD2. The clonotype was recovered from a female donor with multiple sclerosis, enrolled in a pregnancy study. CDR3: CASSLPWAGDHYEQYF. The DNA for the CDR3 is TGCGCCAGCAGCTTGCCTTGGGCGGGAGACCACTACGAGCAGTACTTC.